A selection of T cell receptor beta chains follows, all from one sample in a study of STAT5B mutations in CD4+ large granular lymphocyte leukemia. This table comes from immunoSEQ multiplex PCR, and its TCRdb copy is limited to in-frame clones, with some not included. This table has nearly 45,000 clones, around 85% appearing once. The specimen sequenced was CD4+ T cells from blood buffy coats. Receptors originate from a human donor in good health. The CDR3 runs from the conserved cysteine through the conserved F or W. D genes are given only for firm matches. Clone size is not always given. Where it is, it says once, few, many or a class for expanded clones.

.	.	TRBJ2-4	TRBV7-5	TGTGTCAGAAGCTTAACGCGGGAGGTACCTGGTTTAGCCAAAAACATTCAGTACTTC	CVRSLTREVPGLAKNIQYF
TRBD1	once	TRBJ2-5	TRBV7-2	TGTGCCAGCAGCTTTTCACAGGGGGAGACCCAGTACTTC	CASSFSQGETQYF
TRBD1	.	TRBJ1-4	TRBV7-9	TGTGCCAGCAGTCCCGGGACAGACCGTGAAAAACTGTTTTTT	CASSPGTDREKLFF
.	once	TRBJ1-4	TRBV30	TGTGCCTGGAGTGTTTCTACCCATGAAAAACTGTTTTTT	CAWSVSTHEKLFF
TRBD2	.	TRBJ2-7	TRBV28	TGTGCCAGCAGCCGGACTAGCGGGAGGGCCCTGCAGTACTTC	CASSRTSGRALQYF
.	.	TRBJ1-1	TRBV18	TGTGCCAGCTCATCCATCGACGGGAACACTGAAGCTTTCTTT	CASSSIDGNTEAFF
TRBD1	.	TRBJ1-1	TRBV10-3	TGTGCCATCAGTGAGTCAGGGGGCGGCAGAGCTTTCTTT	CAISESGGGRAFF
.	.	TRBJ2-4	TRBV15	TGTGCCACCAGCAGGAGACAGAGTAAAGCCAAAAACATTCAGTACTTC	CATSRRQSKAKNIQYF
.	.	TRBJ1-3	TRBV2	TGTGCCAGCAGTGAACGGACACCATCCTCTGGAAACACCATATATTTT	CASSERTPSSGNTIYF
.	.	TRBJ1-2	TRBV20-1	TGCAGTGCTAGACCTGGGGGCTACACCTTC	CSARPGGYTF
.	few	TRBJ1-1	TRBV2	TGTGCCAGCAGGGACGGTAGCACTGAAGCTTTCTTT	CASRDGSTEAFF
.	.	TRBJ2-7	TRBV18	TGTGCCAGCTCACCCTCGACCTACGAGCAGTACTTC	CASSPSTYEQYF
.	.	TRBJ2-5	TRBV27	TGTGCCAGCAGTCCCCTCATTGGAGGAGAGACCCAGTACTTC	CASSPLIGGETQYF
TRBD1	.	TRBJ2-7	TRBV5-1	TGCGCCAGCAGCTTGGACAGGGGATTGGGCGAGCAGTACTTC	CASSLDRGLGEQYF
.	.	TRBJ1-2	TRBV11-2	TGTGCCAGCAGCTCAATTTCGGGACCCCTGCGAGGCTACACCTTC	CASSSISGPLRGYTF
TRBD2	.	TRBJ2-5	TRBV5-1	TGCGCCAGCAGCTTGACTAGCGGGAGGGAATTCCAAGAGACCCAGTACTTC	CASSLTSGREFQETQYF
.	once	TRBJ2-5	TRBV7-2	TGTGCCAGCAGCTGGACTGTCCAAGAGACCCAGTACTTC	CASSWTVQETQYF
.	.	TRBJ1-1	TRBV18	TGTGCCAGCTCACGGGGGGTGAACACTGAAGCTTTCTTT	CASSRGVNTEAFF
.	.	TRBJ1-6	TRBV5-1	TGCGCCAGCAGCTTTGGACCGCGGGGGGATAATTCACCCCTCCACTTT	CASSFGPRGDNSPLHF
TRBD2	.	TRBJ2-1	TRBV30	TGTGCCTGGAAGGATTGGCGGGAGTACAATGAGCAGTTCTTC	CAWKDWREYNEQFF
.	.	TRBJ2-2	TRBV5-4	TGTGCCAGCAGCTTGGGTCCCAACACCGGGGAGCTGTTTTTT	CASSLGPNTGELFF
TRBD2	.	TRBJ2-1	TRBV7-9	TGTGCCAGCAGCCGGCTCGCGGGAGGGCCCTCCAATGAGCAGTTCTTC	CASSRLAGGPSNEQFF
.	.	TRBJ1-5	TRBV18	TGTGCCAGCTCACCGGATACAGGGCCCAATCAGCCCCAGCATTTT	CASSPDTGPNQPQHF
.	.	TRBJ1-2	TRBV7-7	TGTGCCAGTTGTGGGGTGGGGGAGGACTATGGCTACACCTTC	CASCGVGEDYGYTF
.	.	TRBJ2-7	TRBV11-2	TGTGCCAGCAGGGCATCGGCAGGGCGCGAGCAGTACTTC	CASRASAGREQYF
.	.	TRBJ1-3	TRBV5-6	TGTGCCAGCAGCGGTCGGGGAGGGCGCGGATCTTACTCTGGAAACACCATATATTTT	CASSGRGGRGSYSGNTIYF
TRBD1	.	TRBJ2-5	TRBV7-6	TGTGCCAGCAGCTCGGGACAGGGGCAGTACTTC	CASSSGQGQYF
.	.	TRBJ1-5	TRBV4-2	TGTGCCAGCAGCCAAGATGATAATAGCAATCAGCCCCAGCATTTT	CASSQDDNSNQPQHF
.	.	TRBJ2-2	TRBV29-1	TGCAGCGTTGAAGATCACGGGCGGACCGGGGAGCTGTTTTTT	CSVEDHGRTGELFF
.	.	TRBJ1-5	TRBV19	TGTGCCAGTAGTATAGAGGCAGGGATCAATCAGCCCCAGCATTTT	CASSIEAGINQPQHF
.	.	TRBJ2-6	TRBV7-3	TGTGCCAGCAGCTTAAGTTCAGAATCTGGGGCCAACGTCCTGACTTTC	CASSLSSESGANVLTF
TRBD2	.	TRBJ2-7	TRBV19	TGTGCCACCAGAGCAGCGGGAGGAGGGGAGCAGTACTTC	CATRAAGGGEQYF